This T cell receptor beta chain was retrieved from a study of blood T cells in healthy people across ages (dated by TCRdb to about 2015). At the level of the whole study: Template switching captured roughly one uniquely barcoded TCR beta cDNA molecule per two T cells in model experiments. Two additional independent replicas of 1 million unique cDNA reads from the same blood draw were analyzed for two donors (one aged 18 to 30 and one aged 80 or older). Donors of different ages were randomly distributed across sequencing lanes to avoid experimental bias. Using deep sequencing normalized with unique cDNA molecular identifiers, the study measured how TCR beta repertoire diversity changes with age. The donors were divided into four age groups: young (average approximately 17 years), middle-aged (approximately 39), aged (approximately 62) and long-lived (roughly 82). Broader findings and caveats from the paper: Compared with the aged group, the long-lived group had more naive CD4+ T cells, fewer expanded clones and increased TCR diversity, a pattern suggesting age selection. Conclusive comparison of naive and antigen-experienced compartments was prevented by the profiling of bulk unsorted PBMCs. Estimates of total diversity from one million sequenced T cells were regarded as lower bounds and underestimates. The percentage of naive T cells measured by flow cytometry correlated strongly with observed TCR beta diversity. Because donor CMV infection status was unknown, age-related changes in expanded clonotypes were potentially confounded. Observed TCR beta diversity per million T cells fell roughly linearly with age, and a significant reduction was already apparent by age around 40.

Systemically healthy Caucasian individuals from Russia, 39 in total and aged about 6 to 95 years, were included as donors. Each donor gave 9.5 to 10 milliliters of peripheral blood, drawn into EDTA-treated Vacutainer tubes. Ficoll-Paque density-gradient centrifugation was used to isolate PBMCs, with at least 7 million per sample. Trizol reagent was used to extract total RNA from the PBMCs, yielding at least 5.5 micrograms per sample. Naive CD45RAhigh/CD27high T cell percentages were measured by flow cytometry on a PBMC aliquot from every donor. Preparation of the library involved 5' RACE. TCRdb lists the instrument as Illumina HiSeq 2500. A second roughly 6 to 11 cycle PCR used a sample-barcoded 5' primer and a J-beta primer mix. A unique molecular identifier was introduced onto each TCR beta cDNA molecule by a template-switch 5' adaptor carrying 12 random nucleotides. Each sample yielded at least 3 million CDR3-containing paired-end reads. The Mint cDNA synthesis kit, primed by a TRBC-specific oligonucleotide, was used to synthesize first-strand cDNA from all RNA. Following uracil-DNA glycosylase treatment, all cDNA underwent a first 18-cycle PCR with the universal primers M1SS and BC2_uni_R. In the authors' own workflow: For normalization, 1 million high-quality reads, each with a distinct molecular identifier, were randomly selected from each sample. Reads sharing molecular identifiers were discarded rather than binned into consensus sequences. MiTCR, run with a Q25 quality threshold and the strictest error-elimination algorithm, handled CDR3 identification, clonotype clustering and error correction. A nonparametric unseen species model using Euler transformation provided a lower-bound estimate of total TCR beta diversity. TCRdb took the public reads, trimmed them with fastp at Q25, ran MiXCR for clone calling and kept in-frame beta chains. Each entry is one CDR3 protein sequence, shown with its most common DNA and genes. Here the V and J calls rest on TCRdb's processing, not on the authors' analysis. The sample profile shows over 1,200,000 distinct CDR3 sequences; approximately 63% of them were found once. Jointly, the top ten make up 5% to 7% of the sample.

Comment on this clonotype: Its antigen remains unidentified. Base-call qualities are not available, and no considerably larger clone is one nucleotide away.

Reading from cysteine to phenylalanine, the CDR3 counts 15 amino acids. The DNA shown is the 45-base CDR3, in frame from base 1. The germline V gene specifies SGHTA as CDR1 and FQGNSA as CDR2. Sequencing input: blood. The sequence joins TRBV7-2 to TRBJ2-4; a weak D assignment points to TRBD2 (7 bases agree). The J call may not be correct, given that the DNA end is closer to TRBJ2-5. The TCR was taken from a young man in good health. The bases are TGTGCCAGCAGCCCCGAGGGGGGGTTGTGGGAGACCCAGTACTTC. Its amino acids are CASSPEGGLWETQYF.